Shown below are 21 T cell receptor beta chains from a single sample sequenced in a study of shared clonotypes between healthy human individuals. The protocol was immunoSEQ multiplex PCR, while the TCRdb copy is restricted to in-frame clones and leaves out a portion. The sample lists more than 1 million clones, 75% to 80% occurring once. The sequenced sample was memory CD4+ T cells from PBMCs. Subset specified: CD45RA-negative fraction. Every receptor here comes from a young man in good health. Some clones in this sample may be carry-over from other donors' samples.

This chain joins TRBV27 and TRBJ1-2; 9 bases are shared with TRBD1. The CDR3 contains 15 residues. Germline V gives CDR1 MNHEY, CDR2 SMNVEV (reference sequence). V trimming: 5 bases; J trimming: 7 bases; junction bases outside the gene matches: 11. This CDR3 reads CASSLADRGWGGYTF. CDR3 DNA: TGTGCCAGCAGTCTAGCCGACAGGGGGTGGGGTGGCTACACCTTC.

The rearrangement uses TRBV9 and TRBJ1-1, with 7 bases matching TRBD1. The CDR3 spans 12 residues. Looked up from germline, CDR1 is SGDLS and CDR2 is YYNGEE. The V gene end was trimmed by 3 bases and the J gene end by 10 bases; junction bases not matched to a gene: 6. The CDR3 is CASSAPGGRAFF. CDR3 nucleotide sequence: TGTGCCAGCAGCGCCCCAGGGGGGAGAGCTTTCTTT. Full variable domain (missing parts from reference TRBV9 and TRBJ1-1): DSGVTQTPKHLITATGQRVTLRCSPRSGDLSVYWYQQSLDQGLQFLIQYYNGEERAKGNILERFSAQQFPDLHSELNLSSLELGDSALYFCASSAPGGRAFFGQGTRLTVV.

The chain is built from TRBV5-1 and TRBJ2-7; D uncertain. The CDR3 sequence is 14 residues long. V lost 0 bases to trimming and J lost 3 bases, with 10 bases between them. Per the germline V gene, CDR1 is SGHRS and CDR2 is YFSETQ. DNA for the CDR3: TGCGCCAGCAGCTTGGAACCAAATCACTACGAGCAGTACTTC. Translated: CASSLEPNHYEQYF.

This chain joins TRBV28 and TRBJ2-2, with 7 positions matching TRBD1. Germline CDR1 MDHEN, CDR2 SYDVKM. The CDR3 length is 15 residues. J lost 5 bases, V lost 4 bases, and 7 bases had no gene match. The CDR3 sequence: CASSYPLQGTGELFF. The CDR3 DNA sequence: TGTGCCAGCAGTTACCCCCTACAGGGGACCGGGGAGCTGTTTTTT.

This clone was detected ten times or more. This chain joins TRBV5-1 and TRBJ2-3; 7 bases agree with TRBD2. CDR1 is SGHRS, CDR2 YFSETQ, per germline. This CDR3 comprises 13 residues. CDR3 protein: CPQRRGKTDTQYF. CDR3 bases: TGCCCTCAAAGGCGGGGGAAGACAGATACGCAGTATTTT. The entire variable domain, with the rest obtained from reference TRBV5-1 and TRBJ2-3, is as follows: KAGVTQTPRYLIKTRGQQVTLSCSPISGHRSVSWYQQTPGQGLQFLFEYFSETQRNKGNFPGRFSGRQFSNSRSEMNVSTLELGDSALYLCPQRRGKTDTQYFGPGTRLTVL.

This clone has just a few counts. The chain recombines TRBV4-2 with TRBJ2-5; 9 positions match TRBD2. CDR1 is LGHNA, CDR2 YNFKEQ, per germline. There are 17 residues in the CDR3. V shed 0 bases, J shed 3 bases, and the junction held 8 bases outside the gene matches. The CDR3 spells CASSQESGASGEETQYF. CDR3 in DNA: TGTGCCAGCAGCCAAGAGAGCGGTGCTAGCGGGGAAGAGACCCAGTACTTC.

To note about this clone: A much larger clone differs by one base, so this may be a read error. Other nucleotide sequences from this sample produce the same CDR3. The chain employs TRBV5-1 and TRBJ1-2, with 7 bases that match TRBD1. Germline loops: CDR1 SGHRS, CDR2 YFSETQ. CDR3 length equals 16 residues. V lost 5 bases to trimming and J lost 1 base; unmatched junction nucleotides: 11. The CDR3 is CASSPTQGDSNYGYTF. CDR3 bases: TGCGCCAGCAGTCCTACCCAAGGGGACAGTAACTATGGCTACACCTTC.

The CDR3 DNA reads as TGTGCCAGCAGCTTAGCAGCTAGCGGGAGAGTAGATACGCAGTATTTT. Translation: CASSLAASGRVDTQYF. This sequence joins TRBV7-8 and TRBJ2-3, with TRBD2 matching 10 bases. The CDR3 runs 16 residues. The V and J ends lost 0 bases and 5 bases, in that order; junction bases with no gene match: 5. Germline lookup yields CDR1 SGHVS and CDR2 FQNEAQ.

Concerning this clone itself: Additional DNA sequences in this sample encode the identical CDR3. CDR3 region: CASSWTGGKDQPQHF. The DNA of the CDR3 is TGTGCCAGCAGTTGGACAGGGGGCAAGGATCAGCCCCAGCATTTT. The V gene is TRBV28, the J gene TRBJ1-5; 11 nucleotides line up with TRBD1. Trimming cost V 4 bases and J 5 bases; bases outside gene matches: 4. The CDR3 sequence is 15 residues long. From germline, CDR1 is MDHEN and CDR2 SYDVKM.

CDR3 nucleotides: TGTGCCAGCAGCCTTCACCGGGACACTGAAGCTTTCTTT. Its protein product is CASSLHRDTEAFF. The genes are TRBV7-2 and TRBJ1-1; no clear D. Germline V gene sequence: CDR1 SGHTA, CDR2 FQGNSA. There are 13 residues in the CDR3. V gave up 5 bases and J gave up 3 bases, with 10 bases separating them.

CDR3: CASSSYSGTNQYEQYF. CDR3 nucleotide sequence: TGTGCCAGCAGCTCATACTCCGGGACTAACCAATACGAGCAGTACTTC. The rearrangement links TRBV11-2 to TRBJ2-7; 7 bases map to TRBD2. The CDR3 contains 16 residues. V was clipped by 4 bases and J by 4 bases; unmatched bases: 13. The V gene's germline CDR1 is SGHAT and CDR2 FQNNGV.

The chain combines TRBV4-2 with TRBJ2-2, with 8 bases fitting TRBD2. The germline gives CDR1 LGHNA, CDR2 YNFKEQ. The ends lost 0 bases at V and 5 bases at J; junction bases unmatched: 5. CDR3 length equals 16 residues. The CDR3 loop reads CASSQDRSGRTGELFF. The CDR3 bases are TGTGCCAGCAGCCAAGATCGCAGCGGGAGAACCGGGGAGCTGTTTTTT.

In this sample, this clone turned up many times. Other DNA sequences within the sample encode an identical CDR3. The CDR3 spells CASSTGTQETQYF. Written as DNA, the CDR3 is TGTGCCAGCAGCACAGGGACCCAAGAGACCCAGTACTTC. This chain connects TRBV9 to TRBJ2-5; a possible D gene is TRBD1 (6 bases). CDR3 length: 13 amino acids. The ends were cut back, 4 bases at V and 1 base at J, with 8 bases in the middle. The germline V gene encodes CDR1 SGDLS and CDR2 YYNGEE.

This clone occurred many times. The rearrangement uses TRBV2 and TRBJ1-2; D is unclear. Germline CDR1 reads SNHLY; CDR2 reads FYNNEI. CDR3 length: 13 residues. Trimming took 2 bases from V and 8 from J, leaving 12 bases between them. The CDR3 region has the DNA TGTGCCAGCAGTGAATCTCGCAGGAAGGGCTACACCTTC. This sequence encodes CASSESRRKGYTF. Full variable domain (outside the CDR3, taken from reference TRBV2 and TRBJ1-2): EPEVTQTPSHQVTQMGQEVILRCVPISNHLYFYWYRQILGQKVEFLVSFYNNEISEKSEIFDDQFSVERPDGSNFTLKIRSTKLEDSAMYFCASSESRRKGYTFGSGTRLTVV.

V and J are TRBV5-6 and TRBJ1-2; D not certain. The CDR3 runs to 11 residues. The germline V and J ends were trimmed by 1 base and 8 bases, with 6 bases remaining between them. Germline CDR1 reads SGHDT; CDR2 reads YYEEEE. The DNA of the CDR3 is TGTGCCAGCAGCTTGACAGAAGGCTACACCTTC. Its protein product is CASSLTEGYTF.

The sample holds one count of this clone. At the DNA level, this CDR3 is encoded by other sequences in the same sample as well. The chain links TRBV30 to TRBJ2-4; the match to TRBD2 covers 10 bases. J gave up 3 bases and V 8 bases, and 7 bases lay outside the gene matches. The CDR3 spans 14 residues. Germline V gene data show CDR1 as GTSNPN and CDR2 as SVGIG (reference sequence). DNA of the CDR3: TGTGCCCTCGTAGCGGGGGGTGGCAAAAACATTCAGTACTTC. Translating it yields CALVAGGGKNIQYF.

The chain recombines TRBV7-6 with TRBJ1-2; 7 positions agree with TRBD1. Germline CDR1 reads SGHVS; CDR2 reads FNYEAQ. V was clipped by 4 bases and J by 8 bases; unmatched bases: 10. The CDR3 has 14 amino acids. DNA of the CDR3: TGTGCCAGCAGCTCAGACACAGGGGTGGGCGGCTACACCTTC. The encoded protein is CASSSDTGVGGYTF.

The rearrangement joins TRBV6-5 to TRBJ2-7, with D uncertain. This CDR3 comprises 14 residues. Germline V gene data show CDR1 as MNHEY and CDR2 as SVGAGI. The ends were cut back, 8 bases at V and 1 base at J, with 15 bases in the middle. CDR3 residues: CASYSNDGSYEQYF. Written as DNA, the CDR3 is TGTGCCAGCTATAGTAACGACGGGTCCTACGAGCAGTACTTC.

V is TRBV6-6 and J is TRBJ2-7; TRBD2 matches 9 bases. This CDR3 spans 13 amino acids. Germline loops: CDR1 MNHNY, CDR2 SVGAGI (reference sequence). The V and J ends lost 7 bases and 7 bases, in that order; junction bases with no gene match: 8. In DNA, the CDR3 is TGTGCCAGCATGGCGGGAGGGCCGGGGGAGCAGTACTTC. It is translated as CASMAGGPGEQYF.

The chain combines TRBV5-1 with TRBJ2-7, with D perhaps TRBD2 (6 bases). The germline gives CDR1 SGHRS, CDR2 YFSETQ. The CDR3 has 16 amino acids. Trimming took 4 bases from V and 6 from J, leaving 23 bases between them. The CDR3 region is CASSPMGVSGTGEQYF. The CDR3 bases are TGCGCCAGCAGCCCAATGGGGGTTAGCGGCACAGGCGAGCAGTACTTC.

This chain joins TRBV7-2 and TRBJ2-1; TRBD2 is a possible D gene (6 bases). The CDR3 contains 14 residues. Trimming took 6 bases from V and 9 from J, leaving 18 bases between them. Germline V gene sequence: CDR1 SGHTA, CDR2 FQGNSA. The CDR3 sequence: CASRYWGEWGEQFF. The CDR3 DNA sequence: TGTGCCAGCAGGTACTGGGGGGAGTGGGGTGAGCAGTTCTTC.